The text below deals with one T cell receptor beta chain. The data were obtained in a study of control samples from healthy donors and cancer patients. Some clones are missing from TCRdb's copy, which holds only in-frame ones; the method was immunoSEQ multiplex PCR. The table lists 350,000 to 450,000 clones, 75% to 95% of them singletons. The CDR3 extends over 13 amino acids. V lost 2 bases and J lost 4, with 11 bases in between. Per germline, CDR1 GTSNPN and CDR2 SVGIG (reference sequence). This receptor was obtained from a man aged 40-50 years with head and neck cancer. The sequencing input was PBMCs. The chain is built from TRBV30 and TRBJ1-1, with D perhaps matching TRBD1 (6 bases). Written as DNA, the CDR3 is TGTGCCTGGAGTCCGGGGGCGCCCACTGAAGCTTTCTTT. Protein product: CAWSPGAPTEAFF.